A selection of T cell receptor beta chains follows, all from one sample in a study of shared clonotypes between healthy human individuals. Generated by immunoSEQ multiplex PCR, the TCRdb table keeps only in-frame clones and is missing some. The sample carries under 2,500,000 clones, under 97% recorded once. The specimen sequenced was naive CD4+ T cells sorted from blood. These receptors all come from a man aged 18 to 30 in good health. The CDR3 runs from the conserved cysteine through the conserved F or W. The order of the fields is clone size, D gene, V gene, J gene, CDR3 protein, CDR3 DNA. D genes are given only for firm matches. Some rows mark clone size as missing; the rest say once, few, many or name a class of expanded clone.

NA,NA,TRBV11-2,TRBJ2-7,CASSPGNYEQYF,TGTGCCAGCAGCCCCGGTAACTACGAGCAGTACTTC
NA,NA,TRBV28,TRBJ1-2,CASTLGGPANYGYTF,TGTGCCAGCACCCTGGGGGGTCCAGCTAACTATGGCTACACCTTC
NA,NA,TRBV4-3,TRBJ2-1,CASSQELGHNEQFF,TGCGCCAGCAGCCAAGAACTAGGACACAATGAGCAGTTCTTC
NA,TRBD1,TRBV29-1,TRBJ2-3,CSGHRGRGTDTQYF,TGCAGCGGACACAGGGGGCGAGGCACAGATACGCAGTATTTT
NA,TRBD1,TRBV5-4,TRBJ2-7,CASSGPGQAIYEQYF,TGTGCCAGCAGCGGTCCGGGACAGGCCATCTACGAGCAGTACTTC
NA,NA,TRBV14,TRBJ1-2,CASSQVGTPLGGYTF,TGTGCCAGCAGCCAAGTAGGGACACCACTCGGGGGCTACACCTTC
NA,NA,TRBV28,TRBJ2-5,CASRPGGTDPQTQYF,TGTGCCAGCAGACCGGGGGGGACAGACCCACAGACCCAGTACTTC
NA,NA,TRBV21-1,TRBJ1-1,CASSNRDTEAFF,TGTGCCAGCAGCAACAGGGACACTGAAGCTTTCTTT
NA,NA,TRBV27,TRBJ1-6,CASSFYNSPLHF,TGTGCCAGCAGTTTTTACAATTCACCCCTCCACTTT
once,NA,TRBV7-9,TRBJ2-2,CASSPRNTGELFF,TGTGCCAGCAGCCCAAGAAACACCGGGGAGCTGTTTTTT
NA,TRBD1,TRBV7-2,TRBJ1-1,CASSLEGRGLTEAFF,TGTGCCAGCAGCTTAGAGGGCAGGGGGCTCACTGAAGCTTTCTTT
NA,NA,TRBV5-1,TRBJ2-5,CASSLDVGAGETQYF,TGCGCCAGCAGCTTGGACGTGGGGGCCGGGGAGACCCAGTACTTC
NA,NA,TRBV19,TRBJ1-1,CASREQGGNTEAFF,TGTGCCAGTAGGGAACAGGGCGGGAACACTGAAGCTTTCTTT
NA,TRBD1,TRBV7-9,TRBJ2-2,CASSPTLLPTGYIGELFF,TGTGCCAGCAGCCCAACACTCCTACCGACAGGGTACATCGGGGAGCTGTTTTTT
NA,TRBD2,TRBV7-2,TRBJ2-5,CASSRNSGSAETQYF,TGTGCCAGCAGCCGGAATAGCGGGAGTGCAGAGACCCAGTACTTC
NA,NA,TRBV19,TRBJ1-1,CASSNREMNTEAFF,TGTGCCAGTAGTAACAGGGAAATGAACACTGAAGCTTTCTTT
NA,NA,TRBV2,TRBJ2-2,CASAGLSGNTGELFF,TGTGCCAGCGCCGGCCTCTCAGGGAACACCGGGGAGCTGTTTTTT
NA,NA,TRBV6-1,TRBJ2-7,CASARQSSYEQYF,TGTGCCAGCGCAAGACAGAGCTCCTACGAGCAGTACTTC
NA,NA,TRBV27,TRBJ2-7,CASRGGGSYEQYF,TGTGCCAGCAGAGGCGGAGGGTCCTACGAGCAGTACTTC
NA,NA,TRBV7-9,TRBJ1-2,CASSLGAGAGSLYGYTF,TGTGCCAGCAGCTTAGGAGCAGGGGCAGGTAGCCTCTATGGCTACACCTTC
NA,NA,TRBV5-1,TRBJ2-1,CASSAGPPSSYNEQFF,TGCGCCAGCAGCGCGGGACCGCCGAGCTCCTACAATGAGCAGTTCTTC
NA,NA,TRBV5-4,TRBJ2-6,CASSYSTTLSGANVLTF,TGTGCCAGCAGCTACTCGACAACCCTCTCTGGGGCCAACGTCCTGACTTTC
NA,TRBD1,TRBV7-9,TRBJ2-7,CASSLGGQGLEQYF,TGTGCCAGCAGCTTAGGGGGACAGGGTCTCGAGCAGTACTTC
once,TRBD2,TRBV7-9,TRBJ2-3,CASSSSGRAGDTQYF,TGTGCCAGCAGCTCTAGCGGGAGGGCCGGAGATACGCAGTATTTT
NA,TRBD2,TRBV5-8,TRBJ2-1,CASSSGTSEYNEQFF,TGTGCCAGCAGCTCCGGGACTAGCGAGTACAATGAGCAGTTCTTC
NA,NA,TRBV27,TRBJ2-3,CASSSLGPADTQYF,TGTGCCAGCAGTTCCCTGGGGCCCGCAGATACGCAGTATTTT
once,TRBD2,TRBV7-6,TRBJ2-1,CASSPRGLSGNGLNEQFF,TGTGCCAGCAGCCCTAGAGGGCTTAGCGGGAACGGGCTCAATGAGCAGTTCTTC
NA,NA,TRBV11-3,TRBJ1-6,CASSFGANSPLHF,TGTGCCAGCAGCTTTGGGGCCAATTCACCCCTCCACTTT
NA,TRBD2,TRBV6-1,TRBJ2-5,CASRDMGTSLETQYF,TGTGCCAGCAGGGACATGGGGACTAGCTTAGAGACCCAGTACTTC
once,TRBD2,TRBV7-2,TRBJ2-7,CASSSWGRGEQYF,TGTGCCAGCAGCTCCTGGGGGAGGGGCGAGCAGTACTTC
NA,NA,TRBV5-6,TRBJ2-7,CASSLVPGSYEQYF,TGTGCCAGCAGCTTGGTTCCAGGTTCCTACGAGCAGTACTTC
NA,TRBD1,TRBV5-8,TRBJ1-4,CASSLVGTGGEKLFF,TGTGCCAGCAGCTTGGTCGGGACAGGGGGTGAAAAACTGTTTTTT
once,NA,TRBV5-6,TRBJ2-7,CASSRSMAISYEQYF,TGTGCCAGCAGCCGAAGTATGGCCATCTCCTACGAGCAGTACTTC
NA,TRBD2,TRBV6-5,TRBJ2-2,CASSRGGYTGELFF,TGTGCCAGCAGCCGGGGGGGTTACACCGGGGAGCTGTTTTTT
NA,TRBD1,TRBV4-3,TRBJ2-7,CASSQWTGVEQYF,TGCGCCAGCAGCCAATGGACAGGGGTCGAGCAGTACTTC
NA,TRBD1,TRBV7-8,TRBJ2-7,CASSLAGQAYEQYF,TGTGCCAGCAGCTTAGCGGGACAGGCTTACGAGCAGTACTTC
NA,NA,TRBV19,TRBJ1-2,CASSLRESFGYGYTF,TGTGCCAGTAGTCTCCGGGAATCATTCGGCTATGGCTACACCTTC